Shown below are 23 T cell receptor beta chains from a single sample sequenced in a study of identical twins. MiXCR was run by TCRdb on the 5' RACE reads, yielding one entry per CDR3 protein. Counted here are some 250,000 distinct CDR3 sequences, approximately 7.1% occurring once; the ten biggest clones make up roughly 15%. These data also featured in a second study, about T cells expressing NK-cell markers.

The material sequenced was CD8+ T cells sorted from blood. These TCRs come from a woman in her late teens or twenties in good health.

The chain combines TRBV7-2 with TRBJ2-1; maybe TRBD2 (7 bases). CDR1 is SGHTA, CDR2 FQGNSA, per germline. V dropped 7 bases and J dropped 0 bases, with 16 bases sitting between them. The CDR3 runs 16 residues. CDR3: CASKEPGGSSYNEQFF. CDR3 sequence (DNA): TGTGCCAGCAAAGAGCCGGGGGGCAGCTCCTACAATGAGCAGTTCTTC.

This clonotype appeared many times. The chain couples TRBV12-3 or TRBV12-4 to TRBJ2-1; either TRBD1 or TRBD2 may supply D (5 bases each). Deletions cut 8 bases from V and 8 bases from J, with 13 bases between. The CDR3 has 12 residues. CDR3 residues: CASGTRRYEQFF. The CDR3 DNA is TGTGCCAGCGGGACCCGAAGGTATGAGCAGTTCTTC.

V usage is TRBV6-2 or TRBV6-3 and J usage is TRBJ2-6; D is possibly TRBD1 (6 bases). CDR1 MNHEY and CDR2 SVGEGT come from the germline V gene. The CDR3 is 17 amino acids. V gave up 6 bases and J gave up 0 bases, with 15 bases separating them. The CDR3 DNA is TGTGCCAGCAGAAGGACAGTACTCCTCTCTGGGGCCAACGTCCTGACTTTC. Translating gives CASRRTVLLSGANVLTF.

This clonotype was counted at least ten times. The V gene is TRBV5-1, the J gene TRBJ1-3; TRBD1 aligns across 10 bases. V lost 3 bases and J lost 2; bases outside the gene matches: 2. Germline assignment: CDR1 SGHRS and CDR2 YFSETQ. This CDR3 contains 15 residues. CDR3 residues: CASSSDRGPGNTIYF. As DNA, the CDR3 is TGCGCCAGCAGCTCCGACAGGGGGCCTGGAAACACCATATATTTT.

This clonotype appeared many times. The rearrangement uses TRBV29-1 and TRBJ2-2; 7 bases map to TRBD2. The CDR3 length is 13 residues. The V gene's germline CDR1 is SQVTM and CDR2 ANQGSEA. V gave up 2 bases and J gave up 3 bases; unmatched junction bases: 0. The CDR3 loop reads CSVEREDTGELFF. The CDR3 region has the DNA TGCAGCGTTGAACGGGAGGACACCGGGGAGCTGTTTTTT.

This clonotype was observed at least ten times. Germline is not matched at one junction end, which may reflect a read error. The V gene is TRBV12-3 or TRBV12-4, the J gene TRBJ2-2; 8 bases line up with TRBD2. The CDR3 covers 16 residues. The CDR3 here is CASSFSKRENSGELFF. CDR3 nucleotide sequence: TGTGCCAGCAGTTTCTCCAAGCGGGAGAACAGCGGGGAGCTGTTTTTT.

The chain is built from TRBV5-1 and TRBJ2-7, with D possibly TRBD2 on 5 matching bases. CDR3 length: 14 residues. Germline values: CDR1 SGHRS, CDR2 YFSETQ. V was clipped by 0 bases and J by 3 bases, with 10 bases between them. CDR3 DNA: TGCGCCAGCAGCTTGGCCCACGGGATCTACGAGCAGTACTTC. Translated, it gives CASSLAHGIYEQYF.

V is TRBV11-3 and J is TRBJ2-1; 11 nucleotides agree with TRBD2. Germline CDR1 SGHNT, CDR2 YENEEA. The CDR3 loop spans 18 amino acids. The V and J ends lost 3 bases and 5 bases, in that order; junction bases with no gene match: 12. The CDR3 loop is CASSLRYIAGGLHNEQFF. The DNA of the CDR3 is TGTGCCAGCAGCTTGAGATACATAGCGGGGGGGCTTCACAATGAGCAGTTCTTC.

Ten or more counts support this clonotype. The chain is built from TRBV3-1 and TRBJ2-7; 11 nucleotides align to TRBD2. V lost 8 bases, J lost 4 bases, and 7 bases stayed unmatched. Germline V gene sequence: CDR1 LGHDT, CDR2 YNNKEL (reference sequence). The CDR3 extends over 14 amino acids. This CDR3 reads CASLPTSGGYEQYF. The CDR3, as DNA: TGTGCCAGCCTTCCTACTAGCGGGGGATACGAGCAGTACTTC.

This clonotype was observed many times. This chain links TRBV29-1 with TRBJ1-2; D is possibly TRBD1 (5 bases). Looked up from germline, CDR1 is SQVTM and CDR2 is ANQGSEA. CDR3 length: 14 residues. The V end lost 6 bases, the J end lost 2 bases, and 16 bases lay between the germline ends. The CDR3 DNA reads TGCAGCGTACCAACCGAAGGGGAGAACTATGGCTACACCTTC. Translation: CSVPTEGENYGYTF.

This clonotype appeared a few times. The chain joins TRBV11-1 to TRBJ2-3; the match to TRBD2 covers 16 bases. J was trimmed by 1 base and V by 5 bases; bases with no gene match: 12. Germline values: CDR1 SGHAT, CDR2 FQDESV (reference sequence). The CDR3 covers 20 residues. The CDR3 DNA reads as TGTGCCAGCAGCGGGTCCGTTGGGACTAGCGGGGGGGCCGGCACAGATACGCAGTATTTT. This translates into CASSGSVGTSGGAGTDTQYF.

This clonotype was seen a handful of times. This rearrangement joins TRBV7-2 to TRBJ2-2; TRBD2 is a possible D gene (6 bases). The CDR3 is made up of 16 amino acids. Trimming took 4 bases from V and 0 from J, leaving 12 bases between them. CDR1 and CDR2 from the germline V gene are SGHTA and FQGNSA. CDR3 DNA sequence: TGTGCCAGCAGCTCGGCGACTAGGGCGAACACCGGGGAGCTGTTTTTT. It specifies CASSSATRANTGELFF.

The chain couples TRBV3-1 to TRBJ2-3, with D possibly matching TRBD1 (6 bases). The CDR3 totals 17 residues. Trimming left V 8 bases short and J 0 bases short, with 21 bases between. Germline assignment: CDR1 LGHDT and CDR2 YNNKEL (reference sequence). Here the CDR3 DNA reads TGTGCCAGCCGCTATACCCGAGGGGGAACTAGCACAGATACGCAGTATTTT. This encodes CASRYTRGGTSTDTQYF.

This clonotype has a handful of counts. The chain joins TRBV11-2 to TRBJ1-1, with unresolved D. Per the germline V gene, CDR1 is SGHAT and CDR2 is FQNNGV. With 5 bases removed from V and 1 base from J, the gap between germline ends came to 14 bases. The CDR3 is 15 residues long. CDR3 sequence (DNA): TGTGCCAGCAGCCACTGGAGGGATAGGAACACTGAAGCTTTCTTT. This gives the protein CASSHWRDRNTEAFF.

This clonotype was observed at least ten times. In nucleotides, the CDR3 is TGTGCCAGCAGTTCTCCCAACACTGAAGCTTTCTTT. Translation gives CASSSPNTEAFF. The chain joins TRBV12-3 or TRBV12-4 to TRBJ1-1; D not resolved. V was trimmed by 4 bases and J by 2 bases, leaving 5 bases between them. The CDR3 has 12 residues.

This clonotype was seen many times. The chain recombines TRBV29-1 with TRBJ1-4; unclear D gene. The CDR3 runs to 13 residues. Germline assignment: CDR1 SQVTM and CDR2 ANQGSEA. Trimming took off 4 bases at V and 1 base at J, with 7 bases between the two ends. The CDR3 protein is CSVAVRTNEKLFF. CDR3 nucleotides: TGCAGCGTTGCCGTAAGAACTAATGAAAAACTGTTTTTT.

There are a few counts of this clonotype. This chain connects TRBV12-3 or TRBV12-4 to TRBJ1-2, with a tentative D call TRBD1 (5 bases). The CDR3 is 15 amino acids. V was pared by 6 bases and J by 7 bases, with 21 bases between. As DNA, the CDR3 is TGTGCCAGCAGCGCTACAGTGGGGGGGGTGGGTGGCTACACCTTC. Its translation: CASSATVGGVGGYTF.

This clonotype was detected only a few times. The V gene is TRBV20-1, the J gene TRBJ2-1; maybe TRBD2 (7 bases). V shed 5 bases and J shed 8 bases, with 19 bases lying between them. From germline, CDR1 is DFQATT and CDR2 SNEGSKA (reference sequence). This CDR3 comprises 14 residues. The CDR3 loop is CSAGVLGGRHEQFF. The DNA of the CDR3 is TGCAGTGCTGGAGTCCTGGGGGGGCGGCATGAGCAGTTCTTC.

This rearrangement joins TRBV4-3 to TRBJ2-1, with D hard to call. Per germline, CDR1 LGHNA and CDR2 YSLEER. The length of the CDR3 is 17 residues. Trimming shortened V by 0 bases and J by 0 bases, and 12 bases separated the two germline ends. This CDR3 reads CASSQEGAISSYNEQFF. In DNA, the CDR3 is TGCGCCAGCAGCCAAGAAGGAGCTATAAGCTCCTACAATGAGCAGTTCTTC.

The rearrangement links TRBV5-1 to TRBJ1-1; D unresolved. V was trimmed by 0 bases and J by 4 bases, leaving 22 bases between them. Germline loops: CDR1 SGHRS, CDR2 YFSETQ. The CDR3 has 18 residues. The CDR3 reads CASSLDLTQRERSTEAFF. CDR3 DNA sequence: TGCGCCAGCAGCTTGGACCTCACTCAGAGGGAGCGTAGCACTGAAGCTTTCTTT.

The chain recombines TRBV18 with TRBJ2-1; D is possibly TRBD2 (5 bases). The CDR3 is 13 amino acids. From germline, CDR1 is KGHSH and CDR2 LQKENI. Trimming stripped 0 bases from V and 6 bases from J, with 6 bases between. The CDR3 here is CASSPPGSNEQFF. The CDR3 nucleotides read TGTGCCAGCTCACCACCGGGGAGCAATGAGCAGTTCTTC.

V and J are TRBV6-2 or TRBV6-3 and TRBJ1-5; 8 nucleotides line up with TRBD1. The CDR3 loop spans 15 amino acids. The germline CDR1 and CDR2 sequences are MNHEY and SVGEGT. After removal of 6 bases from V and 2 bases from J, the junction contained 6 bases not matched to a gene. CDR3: CASSRDRGGNQPQHF. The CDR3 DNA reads TGTGCCAGCAGCCGAGACAGGGGCGGCAATCAGCCCCAGCATTTT.

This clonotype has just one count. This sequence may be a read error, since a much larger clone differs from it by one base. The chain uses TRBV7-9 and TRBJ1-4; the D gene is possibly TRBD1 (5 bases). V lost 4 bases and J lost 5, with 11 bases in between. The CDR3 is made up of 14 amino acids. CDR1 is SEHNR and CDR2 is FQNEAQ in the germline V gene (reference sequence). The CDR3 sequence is CASSSTVENEKLFF. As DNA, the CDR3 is TGTGCCAGCAGCTCGACAGTTGAGAATGAAAAACTGTTTTTT.